This is a list of T cell receptor beta chains from one sample in a study of identical twins. TCRdb independently ran MiXCR on the 5' RACE reads; one entry per CDR3 protein. There are 1.5 million or so distinct CDR3 sequences in the sample; about 32% occur only once, and 0.25% to 0.3% lies in the top ten. Material: cord blood. The source of these receptors is a newborn girl in good health. CDR3s include the opening cysteine and the closing phenylalanine or tryptophan.

V gene: TRBV10-1; CDR3 protein: CASSRHSTGGYTGELFF
V gene: TRBV4-2; CDR3 protein: CASSPRDLNEQFF
V gene: TRBV10-3; CDR3 protein: CAIGTSGEVSTDTQYF
V gene: TRBV5-1; CDR3 protein: CASSLGGLGATDTQYF
V gene: TRBV6-5; CDR3 protein: CASRPTGPKNTEAFF
V gene: TRBV12-3/TRBV12-4; CDR3 protein: CASSLDGRGAFF
V gene: TRBV27; CDR3 protein: CASRFQGGTEAFF
V gene: TRBV4-2; CDR3 protein: CASSQRLVTDTRYF
V gene: TRBV28; CDR3 protein: CAASGANVLTF
V gene: TRBV4-1; CDR3 protein: CASSPTRTGISEQFF
V gene: TRBV10-2; CDR3 protein: CASSDPLMNTEAFF
V gene: TRBV5-1; CDR3 protein: CASSLGFRLANNEQFF
V gene: TRBV7-6; CDR3 protein: CASSLLTSGGWTYNEQFF
V gene: TRBV4-2; CDR3 protein: CASSQGINAGGTEAFF
V gene: TRBV9; CDR3 protein: CASSVEAGPNSPLHF